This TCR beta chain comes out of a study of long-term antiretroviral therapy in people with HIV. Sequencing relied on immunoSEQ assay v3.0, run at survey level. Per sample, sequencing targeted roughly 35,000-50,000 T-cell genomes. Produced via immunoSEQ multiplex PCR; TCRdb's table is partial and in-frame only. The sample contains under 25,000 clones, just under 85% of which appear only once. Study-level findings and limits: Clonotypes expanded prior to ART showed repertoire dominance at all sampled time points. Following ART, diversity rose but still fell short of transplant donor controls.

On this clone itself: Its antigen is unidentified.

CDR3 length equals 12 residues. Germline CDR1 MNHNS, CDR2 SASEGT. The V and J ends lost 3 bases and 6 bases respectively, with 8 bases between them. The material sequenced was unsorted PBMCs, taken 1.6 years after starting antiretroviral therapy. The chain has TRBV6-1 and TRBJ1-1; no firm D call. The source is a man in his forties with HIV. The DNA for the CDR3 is TGTGCCAGCAGTGACCTTGGCGCTGAAGCTTTCTTT. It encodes CASSDLGAEAFF.